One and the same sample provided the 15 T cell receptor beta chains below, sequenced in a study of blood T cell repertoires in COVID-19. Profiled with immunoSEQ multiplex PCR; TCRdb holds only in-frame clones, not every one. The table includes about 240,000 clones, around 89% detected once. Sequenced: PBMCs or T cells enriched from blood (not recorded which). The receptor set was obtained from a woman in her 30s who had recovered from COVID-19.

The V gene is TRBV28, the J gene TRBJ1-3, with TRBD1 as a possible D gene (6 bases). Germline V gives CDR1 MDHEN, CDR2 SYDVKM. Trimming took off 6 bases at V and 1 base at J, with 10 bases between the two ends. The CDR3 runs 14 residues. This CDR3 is CASRQGRSGNTIYF. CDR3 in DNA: TGTGCCAGCAGGCAGGGGCGTTCTGGAAACACCATATATTTT.

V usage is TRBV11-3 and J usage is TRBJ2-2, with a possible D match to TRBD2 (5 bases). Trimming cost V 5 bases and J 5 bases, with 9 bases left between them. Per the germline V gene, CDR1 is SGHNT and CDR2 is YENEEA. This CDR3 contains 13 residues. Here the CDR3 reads CASSPRGTGELFF. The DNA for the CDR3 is TGTGCCAGCAGCCCCCGGGGAACCGGGGAGCTGTTTTTT.

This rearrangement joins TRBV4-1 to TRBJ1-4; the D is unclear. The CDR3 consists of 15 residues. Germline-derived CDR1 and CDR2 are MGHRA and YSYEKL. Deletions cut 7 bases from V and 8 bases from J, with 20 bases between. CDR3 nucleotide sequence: TGCGCCAGCACCACAAGCGAGGCCCGGCGGGAAAAACTGTTTTTT. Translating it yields CASTTSEARREKLFF.

CDR3 DNA: TGTGCCAGCTCAGCCTCCGCCTCTAGACAGCGGAACACTGAAGCTTTCTTT. This encodes CASSASASRQRNTEAFF. The gene calls are TRBV18 and TRBJ1-1; D possibly corresponds to TRBD1 (5 bases). Per germline, CDR1 KGHSH and CDR2 LQKENI. The CDR3 is 17 residues long. V lost 5 bases and J 1 base, leaving 20 bases between the germline ends.

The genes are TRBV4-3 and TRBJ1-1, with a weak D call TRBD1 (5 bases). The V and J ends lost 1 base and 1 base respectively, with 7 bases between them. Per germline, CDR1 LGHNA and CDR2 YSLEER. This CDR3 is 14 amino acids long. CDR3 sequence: CASSQVGGNTEAFF. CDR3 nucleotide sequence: TGCGCCAGCAGCCAAGTCGGGGGGAACACTGAAGCTTTCTTT.

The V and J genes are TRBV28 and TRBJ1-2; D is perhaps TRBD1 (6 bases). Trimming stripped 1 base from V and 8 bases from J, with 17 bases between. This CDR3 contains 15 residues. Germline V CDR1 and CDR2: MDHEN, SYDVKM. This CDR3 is CASSLSQGIRGGYTF. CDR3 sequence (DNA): TGTGCCAGCAGTTTATCGCAGGGGATCCGGGGCGGCTACACCTTC.

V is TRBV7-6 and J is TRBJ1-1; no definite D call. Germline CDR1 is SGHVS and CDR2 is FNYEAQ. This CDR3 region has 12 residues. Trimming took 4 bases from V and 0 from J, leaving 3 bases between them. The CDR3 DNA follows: TGTGCCAGCAGCTCTATGAACACTGAAGCTTTCTTT. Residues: CASSSMNTEAFF.

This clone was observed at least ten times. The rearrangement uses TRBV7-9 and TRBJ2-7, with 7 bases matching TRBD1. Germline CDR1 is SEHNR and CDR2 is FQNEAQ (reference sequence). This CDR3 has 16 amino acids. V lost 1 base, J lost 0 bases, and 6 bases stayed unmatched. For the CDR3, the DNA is TGTGCCAGCAGCTTAGTGTTGACAGGGAGCTCCTACGAGCAGTACTTC. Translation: CASSLVLTGSSYEQYF.

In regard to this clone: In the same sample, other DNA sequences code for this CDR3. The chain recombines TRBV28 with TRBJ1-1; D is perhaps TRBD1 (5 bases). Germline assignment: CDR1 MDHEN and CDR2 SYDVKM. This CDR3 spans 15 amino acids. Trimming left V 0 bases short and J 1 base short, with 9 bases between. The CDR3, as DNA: TGTGCCAGCAGTTTATGGGGGGGAAGGAACACTGAAGCTTTCTTT. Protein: CASSLWGGRNTEAFF.

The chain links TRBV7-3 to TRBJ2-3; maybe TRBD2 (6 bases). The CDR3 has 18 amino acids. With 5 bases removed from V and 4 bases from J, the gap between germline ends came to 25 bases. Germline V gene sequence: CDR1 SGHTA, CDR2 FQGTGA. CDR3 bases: TGTGCCAGCAGCCGTGAAGGTGGCCTCCTGGGGGGAGCAGATACGCAGTATTTT. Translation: CASSREGGLLGGADTQYF.

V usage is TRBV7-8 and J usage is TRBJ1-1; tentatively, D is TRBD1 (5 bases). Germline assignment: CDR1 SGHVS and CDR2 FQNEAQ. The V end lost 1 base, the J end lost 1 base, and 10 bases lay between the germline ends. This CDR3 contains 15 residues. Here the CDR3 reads CASSLGRAGNTEAFF. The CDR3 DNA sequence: TGTGCCAGCAGCTTAGGCAGGGCAGGGAACACTGAAGCTTTCTTT.

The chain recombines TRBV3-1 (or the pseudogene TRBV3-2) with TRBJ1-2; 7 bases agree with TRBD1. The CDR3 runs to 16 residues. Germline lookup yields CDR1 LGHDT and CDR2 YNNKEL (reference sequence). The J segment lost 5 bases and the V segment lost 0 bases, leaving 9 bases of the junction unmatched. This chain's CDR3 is CASSQESRQGKYGYTF. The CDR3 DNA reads TGTGCCAGCAGCCAAGAATCGCGACAGGGAAAATATGGCTACACCTTC.

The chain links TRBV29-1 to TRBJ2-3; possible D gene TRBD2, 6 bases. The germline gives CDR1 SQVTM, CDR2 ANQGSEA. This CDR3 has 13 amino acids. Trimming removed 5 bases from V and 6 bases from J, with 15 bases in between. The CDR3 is CSVPGLPLDTQYF. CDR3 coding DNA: TGCAGCGTTCCGGGACTCCCTCTTGATACGCAGTATTTT.

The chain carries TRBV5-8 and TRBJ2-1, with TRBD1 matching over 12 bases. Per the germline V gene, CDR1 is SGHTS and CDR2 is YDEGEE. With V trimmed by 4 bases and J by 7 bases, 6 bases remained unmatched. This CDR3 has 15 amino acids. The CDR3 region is CASSLGTGGYNEQFF. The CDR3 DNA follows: TGTGCCAGCAGCCTAGGGACAGGGGGCTATAATGAGCAGTTCTTC.

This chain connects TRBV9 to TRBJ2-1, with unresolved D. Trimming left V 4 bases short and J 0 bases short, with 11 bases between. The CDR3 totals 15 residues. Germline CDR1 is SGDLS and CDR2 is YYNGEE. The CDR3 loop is CASSPGPSSYNEQFF. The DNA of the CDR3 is TGTGCCAGCAGCCCGGGTCCAAGCTCCTACAATGAGCAGTTCTTC.